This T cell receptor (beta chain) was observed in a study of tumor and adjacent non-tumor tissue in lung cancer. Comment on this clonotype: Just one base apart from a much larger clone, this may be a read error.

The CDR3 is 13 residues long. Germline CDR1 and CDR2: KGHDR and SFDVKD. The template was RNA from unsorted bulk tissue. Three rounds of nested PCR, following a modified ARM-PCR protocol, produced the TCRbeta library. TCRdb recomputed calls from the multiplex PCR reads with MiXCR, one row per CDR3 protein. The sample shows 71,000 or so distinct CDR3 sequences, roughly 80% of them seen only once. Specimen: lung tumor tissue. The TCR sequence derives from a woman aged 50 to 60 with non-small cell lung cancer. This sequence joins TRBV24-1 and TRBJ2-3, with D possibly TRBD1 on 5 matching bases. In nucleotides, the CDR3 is TGTGCCACCAGTGTGCAGGGTACAGATATGCAGTATTTT. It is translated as CATSVQGTDMQYF.